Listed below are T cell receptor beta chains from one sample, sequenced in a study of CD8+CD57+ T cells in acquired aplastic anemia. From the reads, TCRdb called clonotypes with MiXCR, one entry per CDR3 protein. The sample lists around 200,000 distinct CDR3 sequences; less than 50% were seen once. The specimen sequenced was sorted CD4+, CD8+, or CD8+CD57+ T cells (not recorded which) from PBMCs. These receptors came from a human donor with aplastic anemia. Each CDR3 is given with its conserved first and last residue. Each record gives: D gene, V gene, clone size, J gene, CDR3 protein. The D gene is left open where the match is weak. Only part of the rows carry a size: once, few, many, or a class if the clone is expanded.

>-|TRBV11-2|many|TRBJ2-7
CASSKVVGNYEQYF
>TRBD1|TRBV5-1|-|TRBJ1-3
CASNPQGDGNTIYF
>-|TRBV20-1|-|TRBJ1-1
CSAPPIRAGPNTEAFF
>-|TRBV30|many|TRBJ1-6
CAWSKGVNSPLHF
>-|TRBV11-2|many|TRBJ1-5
CASSLVGPNSNQPQHF
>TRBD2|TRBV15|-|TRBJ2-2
CATRWGLPGELFF
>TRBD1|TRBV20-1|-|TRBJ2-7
CSASTPRTGGEQYF
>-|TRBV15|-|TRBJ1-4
CATSREGGSKLFF
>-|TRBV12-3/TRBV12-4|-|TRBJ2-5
CASSLVSQQTQYF
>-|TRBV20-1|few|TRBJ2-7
CSARDVSGAASYEQYF
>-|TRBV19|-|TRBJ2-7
CASSRGGTVHEQYF
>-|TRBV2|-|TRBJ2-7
CASSEGGSTWEQYF
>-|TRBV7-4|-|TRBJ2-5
CASSGSAQETQYF
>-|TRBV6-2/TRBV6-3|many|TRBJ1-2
CASSYKSLGGVAYGYTF
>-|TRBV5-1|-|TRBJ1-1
CASSLEGNSNTEAFF
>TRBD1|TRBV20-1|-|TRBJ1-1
CSASYPGQGTTEAFF
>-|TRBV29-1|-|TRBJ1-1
CSVEKGLNTEAFF
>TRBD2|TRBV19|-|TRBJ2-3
CASSLGRGGLRDTRYF
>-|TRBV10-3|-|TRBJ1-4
CAISAESQNEKLFF
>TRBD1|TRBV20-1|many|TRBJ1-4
CSVRIPQGTNEKLFF
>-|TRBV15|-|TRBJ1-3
CATSRDQNTIYF
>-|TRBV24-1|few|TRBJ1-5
CATSDPTWDQPQHF
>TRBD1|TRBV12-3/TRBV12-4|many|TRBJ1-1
CASNGQGLPGGAFF
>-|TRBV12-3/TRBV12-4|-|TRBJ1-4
CASSLTGNEKLFF
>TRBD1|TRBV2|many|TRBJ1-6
CASSGQGAGSSPLHF
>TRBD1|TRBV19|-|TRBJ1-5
CASSITGTGSQPQHF
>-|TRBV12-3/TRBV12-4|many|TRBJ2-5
CASSRPNNGETQYF
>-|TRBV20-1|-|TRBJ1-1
CSATFDRYTEAFF
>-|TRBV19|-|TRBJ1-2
CASSTDVNLNYGYTF
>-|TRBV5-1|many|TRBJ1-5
CASSLDRNQPQHF
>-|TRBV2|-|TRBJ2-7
CASSPGASNYEQYF
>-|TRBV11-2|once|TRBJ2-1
CASSPRRQSYNEQFF
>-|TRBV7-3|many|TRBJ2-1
CASSLTNEQFF
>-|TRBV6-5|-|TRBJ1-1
CASSYRQGELAFF
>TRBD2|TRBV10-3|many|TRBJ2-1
CAISEASGGAGEQFF
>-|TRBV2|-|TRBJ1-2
CASRGGSNNYGYTF
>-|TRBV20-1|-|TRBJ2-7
CSARDIQTQTSEQYF
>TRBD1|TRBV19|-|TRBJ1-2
CASSGTGYGGYTF
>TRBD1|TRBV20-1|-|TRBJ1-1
CSARTGQGAISTEAFF
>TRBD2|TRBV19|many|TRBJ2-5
CASPVPGRGVETQYF
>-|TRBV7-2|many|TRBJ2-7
CASSLMSGASYEQYF
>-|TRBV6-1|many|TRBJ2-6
CASTLSGANVLTF